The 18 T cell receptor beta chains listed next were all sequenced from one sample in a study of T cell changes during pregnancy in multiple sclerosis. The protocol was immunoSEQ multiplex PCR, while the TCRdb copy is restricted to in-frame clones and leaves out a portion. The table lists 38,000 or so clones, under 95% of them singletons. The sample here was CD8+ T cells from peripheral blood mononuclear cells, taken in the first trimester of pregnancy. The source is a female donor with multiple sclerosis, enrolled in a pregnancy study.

CDR3 loop: CASSSTAGGAYEQYF. As DNA, the CDR3 is TGCGCCAGCAGCTCCACAGCGGGGGGGGCCTACGAGCAGTACTTC. The V gene is TRBV5-1, the J gene TRBJ2-7, with TRBD2 matching 10 bases. CDR3 length: 15 residues. The germline gives CDR1 SGHRS, CDR2 YFSETQ. V lost 3 bases to trimming and J lost 2 bases; unmatched junction nucleotides: 5.

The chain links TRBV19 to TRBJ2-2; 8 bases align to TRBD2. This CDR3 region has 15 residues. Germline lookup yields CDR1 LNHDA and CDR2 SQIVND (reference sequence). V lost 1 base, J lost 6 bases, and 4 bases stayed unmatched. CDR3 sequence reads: CASSIGLAPPGELFF. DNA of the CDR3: TGTGCCAGTAGTATAGGACTAGCGCCTCCCGGGGAGCTGTTTTTT.

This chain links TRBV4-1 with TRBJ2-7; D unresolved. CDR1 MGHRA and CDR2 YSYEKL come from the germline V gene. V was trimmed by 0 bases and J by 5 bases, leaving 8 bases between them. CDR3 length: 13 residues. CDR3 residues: CASSQDTSDEQYF. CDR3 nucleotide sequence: TGCGCCAGCAGCCAAGATACGAGTGACGAGCAGTACTTC.

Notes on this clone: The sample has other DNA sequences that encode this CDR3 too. The CDR3 DNA reads TGTGCCAGCAGTTACGAGGTTAGCACAGATACGCAGTATTTT. It translates to CASSYEVSTDTQYF. The V call is TRBV6-6, the J call TRBJ2-3; D remains ambiguous. V was shortened by 2 bases and J by 0 bases, with 6 bases between the two germline ends. The CDR3 length is 14 residues. CDR1 is MNHNY, CDR2 SVGAGI, per germline (reference sequence).

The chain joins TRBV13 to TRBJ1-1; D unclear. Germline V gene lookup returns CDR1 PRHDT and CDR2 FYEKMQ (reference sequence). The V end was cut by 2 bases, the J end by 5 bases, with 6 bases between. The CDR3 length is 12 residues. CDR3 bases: TGTGCCAGCAGCTTAATCGAGACTGAAGCTTTCTTT. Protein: CASSLIETEAFF.

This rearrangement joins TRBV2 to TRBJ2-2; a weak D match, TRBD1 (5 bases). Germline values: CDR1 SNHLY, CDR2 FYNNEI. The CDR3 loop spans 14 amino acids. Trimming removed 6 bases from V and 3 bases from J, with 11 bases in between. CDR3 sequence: CASSSGRYTGELFF. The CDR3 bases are TGTGCCAGCAGCTCAGGGCGGTACACCGGGGAGCTGTTTTTT.

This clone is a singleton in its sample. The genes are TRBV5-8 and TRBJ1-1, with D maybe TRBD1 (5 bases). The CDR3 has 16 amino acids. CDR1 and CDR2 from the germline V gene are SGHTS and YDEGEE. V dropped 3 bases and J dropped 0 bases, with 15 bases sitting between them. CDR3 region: CASSSGTQYMNTEAFF. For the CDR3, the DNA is TGTGCCAGCAGCTCCGGGACTCAATACATGAACACTGAAGCTTTCTTT.

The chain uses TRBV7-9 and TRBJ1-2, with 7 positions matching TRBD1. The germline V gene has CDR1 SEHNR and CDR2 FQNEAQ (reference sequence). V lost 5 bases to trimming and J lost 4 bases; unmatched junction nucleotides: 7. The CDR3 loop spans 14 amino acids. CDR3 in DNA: TGTGCCAGCAGCCTGCATCGGGACAGCTATGGCTACACCTTC. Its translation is CASSLHRDSYGYTF.

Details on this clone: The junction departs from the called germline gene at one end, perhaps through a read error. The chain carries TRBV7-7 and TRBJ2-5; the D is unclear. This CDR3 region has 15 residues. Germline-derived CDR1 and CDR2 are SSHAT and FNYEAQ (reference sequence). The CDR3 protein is CASSLGAGDQETQYF. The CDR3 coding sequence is TGTGCTAGCAGCTTAGGCGCCGGAGACCAAGAGACCCAGTACTTC.

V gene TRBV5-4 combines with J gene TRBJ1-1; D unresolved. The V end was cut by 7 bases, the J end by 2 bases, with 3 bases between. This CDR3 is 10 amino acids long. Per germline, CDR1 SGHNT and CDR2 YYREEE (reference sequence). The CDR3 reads CASSNTEAFF. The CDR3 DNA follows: TGTGCCAGCTCAAACACTGAAGCTTTCTTT.

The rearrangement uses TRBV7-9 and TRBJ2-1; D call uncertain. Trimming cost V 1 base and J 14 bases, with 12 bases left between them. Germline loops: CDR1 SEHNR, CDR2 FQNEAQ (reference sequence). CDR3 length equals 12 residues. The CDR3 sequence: CASSLGVYSKFF. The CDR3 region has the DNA TGTGCCAGCAGCTTAGGGGTCTACAGTAAGTTCTTC.

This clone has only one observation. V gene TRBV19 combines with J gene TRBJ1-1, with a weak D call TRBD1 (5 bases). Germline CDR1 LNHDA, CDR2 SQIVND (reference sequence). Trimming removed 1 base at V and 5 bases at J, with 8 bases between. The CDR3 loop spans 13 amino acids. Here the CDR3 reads CASSIGQHTEAFF. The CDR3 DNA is TGTGCCAGTAGTATAGGACAGCATACTGAAGCTTTCTTT.

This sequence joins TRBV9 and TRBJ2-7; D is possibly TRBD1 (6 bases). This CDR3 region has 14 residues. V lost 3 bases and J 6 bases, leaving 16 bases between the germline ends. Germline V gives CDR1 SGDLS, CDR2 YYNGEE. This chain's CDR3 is CASSAYRDLSEQYF. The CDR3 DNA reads TGTGCCAGCAGCGCGTACAGGGATCTATCCGAGCAGTACTTC. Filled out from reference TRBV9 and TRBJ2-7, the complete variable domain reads DSGVTQTPKHLITATGQRVTLRCSPRSGDLSVYWYQQSLDQGLQFLIQYYNGEERAKGNILERFSAQQFPDLHSELNLSSLELGDSALYFCASSAYRDLSEQYFGPGTRLTVT.

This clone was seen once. The chain's CDR3 is CASGGRFDTGELFF. Here the CDR3 DNA reads TGTGCCAGCGGGGGCCGGTTTGACACCGGGGAGCTGTTTTTT. The V call is TRBV27, the J call TRBJ2-2, with D possibly matching TRBD1 (6 bases). V dropped 8 bases and J dropped 3 bases, with 13 bases sitting between them. Germline V lookup: CDR1 MNHEY, CDR2 SMNVEV (reference sequence). This CDR3 is built from 14 residues.

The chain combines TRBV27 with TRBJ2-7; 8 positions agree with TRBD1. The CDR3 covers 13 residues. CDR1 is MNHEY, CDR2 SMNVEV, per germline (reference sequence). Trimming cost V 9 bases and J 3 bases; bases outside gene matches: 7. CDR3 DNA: TGTGCCAGTCGGACAGGGATTCTCTACGAGCAGTACTTC. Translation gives CASRTGILYEQYF.

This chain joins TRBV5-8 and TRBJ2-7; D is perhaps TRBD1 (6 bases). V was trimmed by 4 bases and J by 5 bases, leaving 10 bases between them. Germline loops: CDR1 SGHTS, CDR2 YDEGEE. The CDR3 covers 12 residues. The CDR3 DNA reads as TGTGCCAGCAGCAAACGGACAGACGAGCAGTACTTC. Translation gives CASSKRTDEQYF. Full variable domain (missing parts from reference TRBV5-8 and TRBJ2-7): EAGVTQSPTHLIKTRGQQATLRCSPISGHTSVYWYQQALGLGLQFLLWYDEGEERNRGNFPPRFSGRQFPNYSSELNVNALELEDSALYLCASSKRTDEQYFGPGTRLTVT.

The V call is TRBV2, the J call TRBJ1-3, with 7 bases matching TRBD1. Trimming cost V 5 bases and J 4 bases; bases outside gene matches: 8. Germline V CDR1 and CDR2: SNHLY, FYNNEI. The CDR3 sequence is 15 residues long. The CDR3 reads CASSPTGMTGNTIYF. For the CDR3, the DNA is TGTGCCAGCAGTCCGACAGGGATGACGGGAAACACCATATATTTT.

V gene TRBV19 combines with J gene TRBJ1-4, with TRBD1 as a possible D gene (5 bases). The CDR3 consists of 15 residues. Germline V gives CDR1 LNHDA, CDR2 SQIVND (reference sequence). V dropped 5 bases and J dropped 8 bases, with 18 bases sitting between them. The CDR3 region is CASSPNGGAREKLFF. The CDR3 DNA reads TGTGCCAGTAGTCCAAACGGAGGGGCACGCGAAAAACTGTTTTTT.